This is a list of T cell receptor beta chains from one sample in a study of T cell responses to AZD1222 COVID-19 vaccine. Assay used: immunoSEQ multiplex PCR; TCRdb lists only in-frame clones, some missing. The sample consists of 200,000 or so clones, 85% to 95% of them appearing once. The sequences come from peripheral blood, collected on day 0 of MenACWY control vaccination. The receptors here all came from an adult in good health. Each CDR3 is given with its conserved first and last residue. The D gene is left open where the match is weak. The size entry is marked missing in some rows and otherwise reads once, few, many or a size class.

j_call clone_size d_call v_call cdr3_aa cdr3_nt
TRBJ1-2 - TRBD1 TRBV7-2 CASSLATGGNYGYTF TGTGCCAGCAGCTTAGCTACAGGGGGCAACTATGGCTACACCTTC
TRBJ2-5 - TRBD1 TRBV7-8 CASSPYPDRQETQYF TGTGCCAGCAGCCCATACCCGGACAGGCAAGAGACCCAGTACTTC
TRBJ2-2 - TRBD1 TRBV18 CASTKTGQITGELFF TGTGCCAGCACTAAAACGGGACAGATCACCGGGGAGCTGTTTTTT
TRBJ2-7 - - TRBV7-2 CASSPPGLPVEQYF TGTGCCAGCAGCCCTCCGGGACTTCCCGTCGAGCAGTACTTC
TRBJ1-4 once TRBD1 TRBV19 CASTPRGGQRNEKLFF TGTGCCAGTACTCCCCGAGGGGGACAGCGGAATGAAAAACTGTTTTTT
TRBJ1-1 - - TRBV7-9 CASSALNTEAFF TGTGCCAGCAGCGCTCTGAACACTGAAGCTTTCTTT
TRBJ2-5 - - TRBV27 CATRDGGWTQYF TGTGCCACGCGAGATGGGGGCTGGACCCAGTACTTC
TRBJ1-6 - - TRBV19 CASENRVRNSPLHF TGTGCCAGTGAAAACAGGGTCCGGAATTCACCCCTCCACTTT
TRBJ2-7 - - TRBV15 CATSRDQAGSKYF TGTGCCACCAGCAGAGATCAGGCAGGGTCAAAGTACTTC
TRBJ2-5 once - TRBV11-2 CASSFSSPKETQYF TGTGCCAGCAGCTTTTCCTCCCCTAAAGAGACCCAGTACTTC
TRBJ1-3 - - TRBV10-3 CAISGGNTIYF TGTGCCATCAGTGGCGGAAACACCATATATTTT
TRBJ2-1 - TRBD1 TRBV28 CASSLGQLNEQFF TGTGCCAGCAGTTTGGGACAGCTCAATGAGCAGTTCTTC
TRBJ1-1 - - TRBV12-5 CASGLGGVGTEAFF TGTGCTAGTGGTTTGGGGGGGGTCGGCACTGAAGCTTTCTTT
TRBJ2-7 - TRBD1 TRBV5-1 CASSFLLGTESSYEQYF TGCGCCAGCAGCTTCCTCCTCGGGACAGAAAGCTCCTACGAGCAGTACTTC
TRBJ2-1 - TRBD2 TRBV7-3 CASSILARGINEQFF TGTGCCAGCAGCATACTAGCGCGGGGAATCAATGAGCAGTTCTTC